This T cell receptor (beta chain) was identified in a study of cytomegalovirus exposure and HLA in healthy donors. Primers: 60 Vbeta forward and 13 Jbeta reverse. Clones were sequenced by immunoSEQ multiplex PCR, and TCRdb holds only the in-frame ones, with some missing. The data contain 85,000 to 130,000 clones, approximately 73% of them seen just once; the ten biggest clones take up 4%. This clone was found a few times. Its antigen is currently unknown. The V gene end was trimmed by 4 bases and the J gene end by 7 bases; junction bases not matched to a gene: 10. This CDR3 is 16 amino acids long. Per germline, CDR1 SGHAT and CDR2 FQNNGV. Study-level results: The authors later found most CMV-associated TCR beta chains appeared HLA-restricted.

Input material: PBMCs. The sequence was obtained from a woman aged 45-60 years in good health and CMV-seropositive. The chain employs TRBV11-2 and TRBJ1-6, with 7 positions matching TRBD1. CDR3 loop: CASSSSTGRKNSPLHF. In nucleotides, the CDR3 is TGTGCCAGCAGCTCGTCGACAGGGCGTAAAAATTCACCCCTCCACTTT.